Described below is a single TCR beta chain sequence and its context. Its antigen remains undetermined. No qualities accompany the bases; no much larger clone lies one base away. The germline ends are 14 bases apart after V is trimmed by 3 bases and J by 8 bases. CDR1 and CDR2, looked up from the germline V gene, are LGHNA and YSLEER. The CDR3 spans 15 residues, from the cysteine through the phenylalanine. Kept here is only the CDR3 DNA, which spans 45 bases and is read in frame from base 1. This entry is derived from a study of spatial heterogeneity in lung cancer (dated by TCRdb to the late 2010s). In terms of the full investigation: Beta-chain transcripts were consistently detected in greater numbers than alpha-chain transcripts, which likely reflected higher beta-chain transcript abundance. In the raw uncorrected reads, each unique combination of TCR and UMI appeared on average more than ten times. In non-small cell lung cancer, the study made a quantitative comparison of TCR alpha and beta repertoires among multiple tumor regions, matched nontumor lung and blood. The study linked features of the TCR repertoire to counts of nonsynonymous mutations, which were determined by whole-exome sequencing of tumor tissue. At surgery, over 200 tumor regions, almost 65 matched nontumor lung samples and 56 PBMC samples were TCR-sequenced for both alpha and beta chains.

Reading the label with the study, this specimen's time point is: sample taken at primary tumor resection. Whole RNA extracted from tumor and nontumor lung tissue, or from cryopreserved PBMC samples, was used for TCR sequencing without cell sorting. Donors were around 69 patients with early-stage, untreated non-small cell lung cancer from the lung TRACERx cohort. A patient was chosen for TCR sequencing only when enough RNA was available from at least two tumor regions. The library was produced with 5' RACE. Sequencing used a NextSeq 500. To allow correction of PCR and sequencing errors, the TCR library protocol tagged every TCR cDNA molecule with a unique molecular identifier. For the original study's pipeline: TCR identification, UMI-based error correction and CDR3 extraction were performed with Decombinator tools. Expanded TCRs were defined as those above a frequency of 2 per 1,000, corresponding to the top 1% of the tumor frequency distribution. Rényi diversity was computed with the R vegan package after subsampling each repertoire 100 times to 5,000 TCRs. CDR3 similarity networks were built from amino acid triplet string-kernel similarity, with CDR3s being connected when pairwise similarity was above 0.82. The raw public reads went through TCRdb reprocessing: fastp at Q25, MiXCR clone calling, in-frame beta chains kept. Under each unique CDR3 protein, matching rows form one entry showing the most common genes and DNA. It is TCRdb's table, rather than the study itself, that gives the V and J calls and clone size. This sample gives tens of thousands of distinct CDR3 sequences in total; more than 15% of them show up just once. The ten largest clones take up roughly 5.6% of the sample.

Here is what the overall study found, with its caveats: Additional single-cell paired TCR alpha and beta sequencing was considered necessary to confirm, at a functional level, the hypothesis that regional TCRs recognize regional mutations. Ubiquitous expanded tumor TCRs were found in blood more often at tumor resection than at routine follow-up.

Recombination connected TRBV4-3 to TRBJ1-6, with TRBD1 as a weak D call on 6 bases. This sequence originates from a male donor with early-stage non-small cell lung cancer. The starting material was PBMCs, obtained at surgery. The nucleotide sequence is TGCGCCAGCAGCCATTTACAGGGTTCCGATTCACCCCTCCACTTT. This codes for CASSHLQGSDSPLHF.